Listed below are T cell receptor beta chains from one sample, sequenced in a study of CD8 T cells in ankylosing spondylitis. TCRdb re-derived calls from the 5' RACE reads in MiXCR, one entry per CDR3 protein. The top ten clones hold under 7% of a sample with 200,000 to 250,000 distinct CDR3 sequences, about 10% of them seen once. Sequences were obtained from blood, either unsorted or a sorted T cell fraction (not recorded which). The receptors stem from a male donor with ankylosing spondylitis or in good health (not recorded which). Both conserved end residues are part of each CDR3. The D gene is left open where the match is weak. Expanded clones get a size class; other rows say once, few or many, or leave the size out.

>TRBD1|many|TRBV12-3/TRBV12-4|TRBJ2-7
TGTGCCAGCAATAGGGACAGGGGCACAACCTACGAGCAGTACTTC
CASNRDRGTTYEQYF
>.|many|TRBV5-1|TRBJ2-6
TGCGCCAGCAGCTATTTGGGAGCTGGGGCCAACGTCCTGACTTTC
CASSYLGAGANVLTF
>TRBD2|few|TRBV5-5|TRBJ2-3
TGTGCCAGCAGCTTGAAACTAGCGGGGGTGCAGGATACGCAGTATTTT
CASSLKLAGVQDTQYF
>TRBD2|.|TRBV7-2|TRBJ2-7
TGTGCCAGCACTCGCGGAGGACTAGCCACCGGCGAGCAGTACTTC
CASTRGGLATGEQYF
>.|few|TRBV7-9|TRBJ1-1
TGTGCCAGCAGCATCGGGACGGTTGAAGCTTTCTTT
CASSIGTVEAFF
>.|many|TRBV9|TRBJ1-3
TGTGCCAGCAGCACGGGGACGGCGAACACCATATATTTT
CASSTGTANTIYF
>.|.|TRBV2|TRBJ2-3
TGTGCCAGCAGTGAGGAAGCTCGCGATACGCAGTATTTT
CASSEEARDTQYF
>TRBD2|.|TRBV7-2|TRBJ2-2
TGTGCCAGCAGCACTAACTTCGGGACTAGCGGATCCGGGGAGCTGTTTTTT
CASSTNFGTSGSGELFF
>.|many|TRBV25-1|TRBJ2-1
TGTGCCAGCAGAGGATACAATGAGCAGTTCTTC
CASRGYNEQFF
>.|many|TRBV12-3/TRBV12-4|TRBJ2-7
TGTGCCAGCAGTTTAAACCAACGAACGGACTTC
CASSLNQRTDF
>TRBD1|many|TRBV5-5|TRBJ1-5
TGTGCCAGCAGCCGGGACAGAAGCAATCAGCCCCAGCATTTT
CASSRDRSNQPQHF
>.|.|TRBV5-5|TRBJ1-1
TGTGCCAGCACCACTGGGGGCCTGAACACTGAAGCTTTCTTT
CASTTGGLNTEAFF
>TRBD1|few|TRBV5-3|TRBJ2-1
TGTGCTCTTAGGGGGCAGGGCAGTTACAATGAGCAGTTCTTC
CALRGQGSYNEQFF
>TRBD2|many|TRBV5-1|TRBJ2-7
TGCGCCAGCAGCTTGGTTGCGGGGGGCACCTACGAGCAGTACTTC
CASSLVAGGTYEQYF
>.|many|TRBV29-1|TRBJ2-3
TGCAGCGTTGAAGGATGGCGGGATCCAGATACGCAGTATTTT
CSVEGWRDPDTQYF
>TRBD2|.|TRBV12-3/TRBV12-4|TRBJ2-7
TGTGCCAGCAGCTCGGGACTACGTTCCTACGAGCAGTACTTC
CASSSGLRSYEQYF
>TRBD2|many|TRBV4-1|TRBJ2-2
TGCGCCAGCAGCCGGGGACTAGCGGGTACCGGGGAGCTGTTTTTT
CASSRGLAGTGELFF
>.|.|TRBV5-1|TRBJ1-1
TGCGCCAGCAGCTTGGGTTTGGGGGGCGCGGACACTGAAGCTTTCTTT
CASSLGLGGADTEAFF
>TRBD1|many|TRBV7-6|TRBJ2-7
TGTGCCAGCAGCTCGACAGGGATGTATCGCGAGCAGTACTTC
CASSSTGMYREQYF
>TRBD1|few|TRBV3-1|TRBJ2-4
TGTGCCAGCAGCCTATCCGGGACAGGGAAAAACATTCAGTACTTC
CASSLSGTGKNIQYF
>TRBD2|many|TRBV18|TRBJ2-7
TGTGCCAGCTCAGCGGGAGAGGGGGAGCAGTACTTC
CASSAGEGEQYF
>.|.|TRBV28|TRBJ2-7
TGTGCCAGCAGGCGGAGTGGGAGGATATACGAGCAGTACTTC
CASRRSGRIYEQYF
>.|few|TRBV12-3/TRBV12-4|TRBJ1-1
TGTGCCAGCAGTTTTGGTCCCGGGGGTGAAGCTTTCTTT
CASSFGPGGEAFF
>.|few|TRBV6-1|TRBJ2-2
TGTGCCAGCCGAAGACAGGGAGGTTGGACCGGGGAGCTGTTTTTT
CASRRQGGWTGELFF
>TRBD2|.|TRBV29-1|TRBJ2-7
TGCAGCGTTTACGGGCCGAGCGGGAAGTCGTACGAGCAGTACTTC
CSVYGPSGKSYEQYF
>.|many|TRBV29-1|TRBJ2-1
TGCAGCGTTGGTCCGACGAGAGGGGGTGAGCAGTTCTTC
CSVGPTRGGEQFF
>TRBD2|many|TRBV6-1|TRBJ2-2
TGTGCCAGCCCGCGGGGGGGTGATACCGGGGAGCTGTTTTTT
CASPRGGDTGELFF
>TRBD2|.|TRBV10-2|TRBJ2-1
TGCGCCAGCCGGGCGGGCGTAGCGGGAGTTAATGAGCAGTTCTTC
CASRAGVAGVNEQFF
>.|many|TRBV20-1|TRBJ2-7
TGCAGTGCTACCAGCGGAAGCTACGAGCAGTACTTC
CSATSGSYEQYF
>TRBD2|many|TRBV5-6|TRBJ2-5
TGTGCCAGCAGCCCTGGACTAGCAGCTCAAACGGAGACCCAGTACTTC
CASSPGLAAQTETQYF
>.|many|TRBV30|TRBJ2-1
TGTGCCTGGAGTAAGGGGGGCAACAATGAGCAGTTCTTC
CAWSKGGNNEQFF
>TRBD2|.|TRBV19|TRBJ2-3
TGTGCCAGTAGTCCCGCCGGGACTAGCTATCGCGGTACGCAGTATTTT
CASSPAGTSYRGTQYF
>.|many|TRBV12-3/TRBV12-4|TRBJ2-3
TGTGCCAGCAGTTTGCGGCCAGATACGCAGTATTTT
CASSLRPDTQYF
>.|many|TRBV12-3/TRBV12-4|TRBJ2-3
TGTGCCAGCAGTTTTGCAGATACGCAGTATTTT
CASSFADTQYF
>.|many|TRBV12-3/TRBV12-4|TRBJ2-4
TGTGCCAGCAGTTCAGGGACTCTAAACATTCAGTACTTC
CASSSGTLNIQYF
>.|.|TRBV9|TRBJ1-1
TGTGCCAGCAGCGCCACCGGGGGTTCTTATACTGAAGCTTTCTTT
CASSATGGSYTEAFF
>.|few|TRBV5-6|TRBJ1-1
TGTGCCAGCAGCATCCTGAGTATGAACACTGAAGCTTTCTTT
CASSILSMNTEAFF
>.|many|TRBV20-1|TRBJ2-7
TGCAGTGCCACGCCTCTCTCCTACGAGCAGTACTTC
CSATPLSYEQYF
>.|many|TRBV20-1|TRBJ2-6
TGCAGTGCTAGGAGCTCTGGGGCCAACGTCCTGACTTTC
CSARSSGANVLTF
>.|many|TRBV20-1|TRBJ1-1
TGCAGTGCCACCCCGAGAACGAACACTGAAGCTTTCTTT
CSATPRTNTEAFF
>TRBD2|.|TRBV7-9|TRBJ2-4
TGTGCCAGCAGCTTACAGGGCGGGAGTAACATTCAGTACTTC
CASSLQGGSNIQYF
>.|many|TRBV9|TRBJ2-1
TGTGCCAGCAGCAAAAGCCGGGGAATCGACACCAATGAGCAGTTCTTC
CASSKSRGIDTNEQFF
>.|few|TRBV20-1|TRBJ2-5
TGCAGTGCTCTGGGTGAGGACAGTACAGAGACCCAGTACTTC
CSALGEDSTETQYF
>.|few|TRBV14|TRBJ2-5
TGTGCCAGCAGCCAAGACAGGAAGTCCCAGTACTTC
CASSQDRKSQYF
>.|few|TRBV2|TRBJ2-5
TGTGCCAGCAGTACCCCCGAGGGGGCCCAGTACTTC
CASSTPEGAQYF
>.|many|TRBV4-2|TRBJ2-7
TGTGCCAGCAGCCAAGCTTCAGGGGTGGGCGAGCAGTACTTC
CASSQASGVGEQYF
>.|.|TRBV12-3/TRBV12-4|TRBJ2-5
TGTGCCAGCAGTGCCGGGACTGGACAAGAGACCCAGTACTTC
CASSAGTGQETQYF
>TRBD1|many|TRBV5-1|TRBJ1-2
TGCGCCAGCAGCCCAGGACAGGGAAACAGCTACACCTTC
CASSPGQGNSYTF
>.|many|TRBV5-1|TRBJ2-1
TGCGCCAGCAGTAGAAACTACAATGAGCAGTTCTTC
CASSRNYNEQFF